This record looks at one TCR beta chain sequence and its context. Its antigen remains unknown. V was cut by 2 bases and J by 4 bases, with 13 bases left in between. The CDR3 loop spans 15 amino acids. Germline values: CDR1 MNHEY, CDR2 SMNVEV (reference sequence). The data originate from a study of Tregs in tolerant kidney transplant recipients. Study-level points and caveats: Findings come from small patient numbers and require larger validation.

TCRdb's table, derived via immunoSEQ multiplex PCR, lists solely in-frame clones and lacks some. The table has 92,000 or so clones, approximately 90% seen once; the top ten hold over 4%. Unstimulated Tregs (CD4+CD25+CD127-) and CD4+CD25- non-Tregs were sorted from PBMCs. The clonotype comes from a human donor in good health. This rearrangement joins TRBV27 to TRBJ2-3; D is undetermined. The source material was CD8+ T cells from blood. This chain's CDR3 is CASSLGSRSADTQYF. Here the CDR3 DNA reads TGTGCCAGCAGTTTAGGGTCTAGATCCGCAGATACGCAGTATTTT.